The 29 T cell receptor beta chains presented below share a single source sample, sequenced in a study of blood T cell repertoires in COVID-19. Sequencing was performed with immunoSEQ multiplex PCR; in TCRdb, only in-frame clones are kept and a portion is missing. The sample lists about 99,000 clones; around 84% were seen once. The sample taken for sequencing was peripheral blood. Receptors originate from an older man with active or convalescent COVID-19.

This clone was detected only once. J is TRBJ1-1 and V is TRBV30; D is undetermined. The length of the CDR3 is 13 residues. From germline, CDR1 is GTSNPN and CDR2 SVGIG (reference sequence). V was clipped by 3 bases and J by 8 bases, with 16 bases between them. This chain's CDR3 is CAWSAVAAGEAFF. CDR3 bases: TGTGCCTGGAGCGCCGTCGCCGCCGGGGAAGCTTTCTTT.

The chain carries TRBV5-1 and TRBJ1-6; TRBD1 matches 10 bases. With V trimmed by 4 bases and J by 9 bases, 13 bases remained unmatched. CDR3 length equals 17 residues. CDR1 and CDR2 from the germline V gene are SGHRS and YFSETQ. The CDR3 is CASSESGTGAPPSPLHF. Written as DNA, the CDR3 is TGCGCCAGCAGCGAGTCCGGGACAGGGGCTCCCCCTTCACCCCTCCACTTT.

The chain links TRBV28 to TRBJ1-1, with 12 bases that match TRBD1. Germline V gives CDR1 MDHEN, CDR2 SYDVKM. J lost 4 bases, V lost 5 bases, and 8 bases had no gene match. The CDR3 runs 16 residues. CDR3 residues: CASSLGTGGAGTEAFF. The CDR3 DNA is TGTGCCAGCAGTCTCGGGACAGGGGGCGCCGGCACTGAAGCTTTCTTT. Variable domain in full (rest from reference TRBV28 and TRBJ1-1): DVKVTQSSRYLVKRTGEKVFLECVQDMDHENMFWYRQDPGLGLRLIYFSYDVKMKEKGDIPEGYSVSREKKERFSLILESASTNQTSMYLCASSLGTGGAGTEAFFGQGTRLTVV.

The rearrangement uses TRBV5-4 and TRBJ2-2, with 10 bases identical to TRBD2. Germline V gene lookup returns CDR1 SGHNT and CDR2 YYREEE (reference sequence). The CDR3 spans 17 residues. The ends lost 5 bases at V and 3 bases at J; junction bases unmatched: 10. The CDR3 coding sequence is TGTGCCAGCAGTCGGAGCTGGACTAGCGGTGACACCGGGGAGCTGTTTTTT. The encoded protein is CASSRSWTSGDTGELFF.

V and J are TRBV7-9 and TRBJ1-3; TRBD1 aligns across 7 bases. The germline V gene encodes CDR1 SEHNR and CDR2 FQNEAQ (reference sequence). V lost 4 bases, J lost 2 bases, and 11 bases stayed unmatched. The CDR3 is made up of 17 amino acids. For the CDR3, the DNA is TGTGCCAGCAGCTCGGGGACAGCCTTTACCGCTGGAAACACCATATATTTT. It codes for CASSSGTAFTAGNTIYF.

The rearrangement joins TRBV28 to TRBJ1-2; the D gene is possibly TRBD1 (6 bases). The CDR3 has 16 residues. V was cut by 2 bases and J by 4 bases, with 17 bases left in between. Germline V CDR1 and CDR2: MDHEN, SYDVKM. The CDR3 reads CASSLASPAGAYGYTF. The CDR3 DNA sequence: TGTGCCAGCAGTTTAGCTTCCCCGGCGGGGGCCTATGGCTACACCTTC.

This clone was picked up a small number of times. The J gene is TRBJ1-1, the V gene TRBV19; 9 bases fit TRBD1. Germline V gene lookup returns CDR1 LNHDA and CDR2 SQIVND (reference sequence). The CDR3 covers 14 residues. The J segment lost 10 bases and the V segment lost 2 bases, leaving 8 bases of the junction unmatched. The CDR3 DNA follows: TGTGCCAGTAGTATATCCGGGACAGGGCATGGAGCTTTCTTT. Protein: CASSISGTGHGAFF.

The chain recombines TRBV5-1 with TRBJ1-2; the match to TRBD1 covers 7 bases. V gave up 3 bases and J gave up 6 bases; unmatched junction bases: 5. The CDR3 runs to 13 residues. Germline loops: CDR1 SGHRS, CDR2 YFSETQ. CDR3 in amino acids: CASSSTGVHGYTF. The DNA of the CDR3 is TGCGCCAGCAGCTCCACAGGGGTCCATGGCTACACCTTC.

The chain employs TRBV6-5 and TRBJ2-5; 10 positions agree with TRBD2. This CDR3 spans 15 amino acids. The V segment lost 4 bases and the J segment 5 bases; nucleotides outside the gene matches: 7. The germline CDR1 and CDR2 sequences are MNHEY and SVGAGI. As DNA, the CDR3 is TGTGCCAGCAGTTCGGCTAGCGGGGGCCGGGAGACCCAGTACTTC. This encodes CASSSASGGRETQYF.

The chain is built from TRBV5-6 and TRBJ2-3; a possible D gene is TRBD1 (6 bases). The CDR3 is made up of 15 amino acids. With 3 bases removed from V and 3 bases from J, the gap between germline ends came to 14 bases. CDR1 SGHDT and CDR2 YYEEEE come from the germline V gene. As DNA, the CDR3 is TGTGCCAGCAGCTCCGGAACAGGGATGACAGATACGCAGTATTTT. It codes for CASSSGTGMTDTQYF. The full variable domain, with the rest looked up from reference TRBV5-6 and TRBJ2-3, is DAGVTQSPTHLIKTRGQQVTLRCSPKSGHDTVSWYQQALGQGPQFIFQYYEEEERQRGNFPDRFSGHQFPNYSSELNVNALLLGDSALYLCASSSGTGMTDTQYFGPGTRLTVL.

The chain carries TRBV10-3 and TRBJ2-4; 8 positions agree with TRBD1. The CDR3 is made up of 19 amino acids. CDR1 ENHRY and CDR2 SYGVKD come from the germline V gene. V lost 6 bases, J lost 2 bases, and 18 bases stayed unmatched. The CDR3, as DNA: TGTGCCATCAGACTCACGCGTAAGACAGGGGAAAGGTCCAAAAACATTCAGTACTTC. It yields the protein CAIRLTRKTGERSKNIQYF.

The chain employs TRBV7-6 and TRBJ2-3; tentatively, D is TRBD2 (7 bases). Per the germline V gene, CDR1 is SGHVS and CDR2 is FNYEAQ. CDR3 length: 16 residues. The ends were cut back, 3 bases at V and 6 bases at J, with 19 bases in the middle. CDR3 in amino acids: CASSFYSTQGGDTQYF. CDR3 nucleotide sequence: TGTGCCAGCAGCTTTTATAGTACACAGGGAGGGGATACGCAGTATTTT.

In this sample, this clone turned up a few times. This chain joins TRBV5-3 and TRBJ2-7; TRBD1 aligns across 7 bases. TRBV5-3 is given ORF status, its function remaining uncertain. The CDR3 runs 15 residues. The V gene end was trimmed by 0 bases and the J gene end by 2 bases; junction bases not matched to a gene: 5. CDR3 sequence reads: CARSLGQGRAYEQYF. The CDR3 DNA is TGTGCCAGAAGCTTGGGACAGGGTAGAGCCTACGAGCAGTACTTC.

The chain uses TRBV15 and TRBJ2-4, with D possibly TRBD2 on 7 matching bases. The CDR3 length is 19 residues. The germline CDR1 and CDR2 sequences are LNHNV and YYDKDF (reference sequence). The germline V and J ends were trimmed by 4 bases and 0 bases, with 22 bases remaining between them. In DNA form, the CDR3 reads TGTGCCACCAGCACCTTTTTAGGGAGGGGGGTACTAGCCAAAAACATTCAGTACTTC. It translates to CATSTFLGRGVLAKNIQYF.

The count of this clone is one. This chain connects TRBV6-2 or TRBV6-3 to TRBJ2-1; the match to TRBD2 covers 9 bases. With 5 bases clipped from V and 4 bases from J, the junction kept 9 bases outside the gene matches. In germline, CDR1 is MNHEY, CDR2 SVGEGT. The length of the CDR3 is 16 residues. As DNA, the CDR3 is TGTGCCAGCAGTCCGAAGGCGGGGGGGCGGTACAATGAGCAGTTCTTC. Encoded protein: CASSPKAGGRYNEQFF.

V gene TRBV3-1 (or the pseudogene TRBV3-2) combines with J gene TRBJ1-2; weak D call: TRBD1 (5 bases). The CDR3 loop spans 15 amino acids. The V gene's germline CDR1 is LGHDT and CDR2 YNNKEL (reference sequence). V lost 2 bases, J lost 5 bases, and 15 bases lay in between. The CDR3 sequence: CASSQSTAQAYGYTF. As DNA, the CDR3 is TGTGCCAGCAGCCAATCGACAGCGCAGGCTTATGGCTACACCTTC.

The rearrangement links TRBV6-5 to TRBJ2-7, with D possibly being TRBD1 (6 bases). This CDR3 comprises 14 residues. V lost 6 bases to trimming and J lost 2 bases, with 14 bases between them. Germline lookup yields CDR1 MNHEY and CDR2 SVGAGI. The CDR3 spells CASSAQGIAYEQYF. The CDR3 bases are TGTGCCAGCAGCGCACAGGGAATCGCCTACGAGCAGTACTTC.

The chain employs TRBV21-1 and TRBJ2-5; the table names TRBD2, a call not compared with the DNA. TRBV21-1 is reported as a pseudogene. This CDR3 is built from 13 residues. DNA of the CDR3: TGTGCCAGCCGCCAAGGGAGTCAAGAGACCCAGTACTTC. This sequence encodes CASRQGSQETQYF.

This clone was seen just once. The chain couples TRBV18 to TRBJ1-5; a weak D match, TRBD1 (6 bases). The V and J ends lost 3 bases and 0 bases respectively, with 12 bases between them. The germline gives CDR1 KGHSH, CDR2 LQKENI. The CDR3 length is 16 residues. CDR3 DNA sequence: TGTGCCAGCTCACCTCTCCAGGGGAATAGCAATCAGCCCCAGCATTTT. This sequence encodes CASSPLQGNSNQPQHF. Looking up the rest from reference TRBV18 and TRBJ1-5 gives the full variable domain: NAGVMQNPRHLVRRRGQEARLRCSPMKGHSHVYWYRQLPEEGLKFMVYLQKENIIDESGMPKERFSAEFPKEGPSILRIQQVVRGDSAAYFCASSPLQGNSNQPQHFGDGTRLSIL.

V usage is TRBV18 and J usage is TRBJ1-2; the D is unclear. In germline, CDR1 is KGHSH, CDR2 LQKENI. This CDR3 is built from 15 residues. Trimming removed 1 base from V and 0 bases from J, with 9 bases in between. Written as DNA, the CDR3 is TGTGCCAGCTCACCACGGAGCATCACTAACTATGGCTACACCTTC. Residues: CASSPRSITNYGYTF.

This clone has a single count. This chain connects TRBV2 to TRBJ2-3; 14 positions agree with TRBD2. Germline lookup yields CDR1 SNHLY and CDR2 FYNNEI. V was clipped by 4 bases and J by 5 bases; unmatched bases: 5. The CDR3 contains 16 residues. The DNA of the CDR3 is TGTGCCAGCAGTGGACTAGCGGGGGGGCTAGGAGATACGCAGTATTTT. Its translation is CASSGLAGGLGDTQYF.

The chain has TRBV5-6 and TRBJ2-1; TRBD2 agrees at 12 bases. From germline, CDR1 is SGHDT and CDR2 YYEEEE. V shed 4 bases, J shed 15 bases, and the junction held 5 bases outside the gene matches. This CDR3 comprises 12 residues. Written as DNA, the CDR3 is TGTGCCAGCAGCCCTAGCGGGGGGGCCACGTTCTTC. Encoded protein: CASSPSGGATFF.

The genes are TRBV3-1 (or the pseudogene TRBV3-2) and TRBJ1-1; maybe TRBD1 (5 bases). The CDR3 runs to 15 residues. Germline V gene data show CDR1 as LGHDT and CDR2 as YNNKEL (reference sequence). V was clipped by 3 bases and J by 4 bases, with 15 bases between them. The CDR3 DNA follows: TGTGCCAGCAGCCACCTCGACAGACTCGGCACTGAAGCTTTCTTT. It encodes CASSHLDRLGTEAFF.

This rearrangement joins TRBV5-1 to TRBJ2-7; the D gene is possibly TRBD1 (8 bases). CDR3 length: 15 amino acids. Trimming took 4 bases from V and 2 from J, leaving 16 bases between them. Germline V CDR1 and CDR2: SGHRS, YFSETQ. The CDR3 nucleotides are TGCGCCAGCAGCCAGGGGGCAGCGGGGACCTACGAGCAGTACTTC. As protein: CASSQGAAGTYEQYF.

This chain joins TRBV18 and TRBJ2-5, with TRBD2 as a possible D gene (5 bases). Germline V gene data show CDR1 as KGHSH and CDR2 as LQKENI. The CDR3 length is 16 residues. Trimming took off 3 bases at V and 3 bases at J, with 17 bases between the two ends. The CDR3: CASSPQQWSGKETQYF. CDR3 in DNA: TGTGCCAGCTCACCCCAACAGTGGTCGGGGAAAGAGACCCAGTACTTC.

The rearrangement links TRBV28 to TRBJ2-2; TRBD1 aligns across 7 bases. The V gene's germline CDR1 is MDHEN and CDR2 SYDVKM. CDR3 length: 18 residues. Losses at the gene ends were 3 bases for V and 1 base for J; bases not matched to a gene: 11. The CDR3 DNA follows: TGTGCCAGCAGTTTCCGAAACCACAGGGGCGAGAACACCGGGGAGCTGTTTTTT. Amino acid sequence: CASSFRNHRGENTGELFF.

The CDR3 sequence: CASSPPDREGPNTEAFF. The DNA for the CDR3 is TGTGCCAGCAGTCCTCCGGACAGGGAAGGACCGAACACTGAAGCTTTCTTT. This sequence joins TRBV28 and TRBJ1-1; 8 bases agree with TRBD1. V lost 5 bases and J lost 1; bases outside the gene matches: 12. The CDR3 runs 17 residues. Germline CDR1 is MDHEN and CDR2 is SYDVKM.

This chain links TRBV6-5 with TRBJ1-2; 7 bases map to TRBD1. The CDR3 covers 15 residues. Germline-derived CDR1 and CDR2 are MNHEY and SVGAGI. The V segment lost 2 bases and the J segment 0 bases; nucleotides outside the gene matches: 3. DNA for the CDR3: TGTGCCAGCAGTTACCGGGACAGAGCTAACTATGGCTACACCTTC. As protein: CASSYRDRANYGYTF.

The chain combines TRBV6-6 with TRBJ1-3; D unclear. Deletions cut 7 bases from V and 0 bases from J, with 13 bases between. Germline CDR1 MNHNY, CDR2 SVGAGI (reference sequence). This CDR3 contains 15 residues. The DNA for the CDR3 is TGTGCCAGCACCGTAGACATTCACTCTGGAAACACCATATATTTT. Protein sequence: CASTVDIHSGNTIYF.